Below, one T cell receptor beta chain is given with its context. This sample was taken from a study of blood T cell repertoires in COVID-19. TCRdb keeps only in-frame clones here, not all; method: immunoSEQ multiplex PCR. The repertoire holds around 200,000 clones, approximately 86% seen once, with approximately 4% in the top ten. Germline V CDR1 and CDR2: SGHDN, FVKESK. The CDR3 has 14 residues. The V end lost 1 base, the J end lost 6 bases, and 12 bases lay between the germline ends. Sequencing input: PBMCs or T cells enriched from blood (not recorded which). The chain carries TRBV14 and TRBJ1-2, with a tentative D call TRBD1 (6 bases). The receptor's source is a woman in her 30s who had been exposed to COVID-19. The CDR3 region has the DNA TGTGCCAGCAGCCAAGTGCAGGGGCATGATGGCTACACCTTC. Translated, it gives CASSQVQGHDGYTF.